This TCR beta chain originates from a study of human T cells and chemical hapten exposure. The study's findings and limits: TCRs at a frequency above 1 in 1000 stayed unchanged with DPC sensitization.

This clonotype has at least ten counts. What it binds is not known. Germline V gene lookup returns CDR1 SGDLS and CDR2 YYNGEE. V was clipped by 4 bases and J by 2 bases; unmatched bases: 17. The CDR3 consists of 18 residues. Documented time point: patch test 1, 2 weeks after DPC sensitization. Treatment in this sample: therapeutic diphenylcyclopropenone sensitization with weekly scalp DPC. Ahead of applying each patch test, blood was sampled. In the library, unique molecular identifiers were attached to individual cDNA molecules. TCRdb processed the RACE reads anew with MiXCR; each CDR3 protein has one entry. Of 55,000 to 85,000 distinct CDR3 sequences listed, over 7.5% are singletons.

The source material was whole blood, sampled in connection with sensitization to the hapten diphenylcyclopropenone (DPC). This sequence was found in a middle-aged woman with alopecia areata. Some clones in this sample may be carry-over from other donors' samples. V gene TRBV9 combines with J gene TRBJ2-7, with 8 bases aligning to TRBD1. The CDR3 DNA reads as TGTGCCAGCAGCCCTATGAGATTCAGACAGGGGAGCGCCTACGAGCAGTACTTC. Amino acids: CASSPMRFRQGSAYEQYF.